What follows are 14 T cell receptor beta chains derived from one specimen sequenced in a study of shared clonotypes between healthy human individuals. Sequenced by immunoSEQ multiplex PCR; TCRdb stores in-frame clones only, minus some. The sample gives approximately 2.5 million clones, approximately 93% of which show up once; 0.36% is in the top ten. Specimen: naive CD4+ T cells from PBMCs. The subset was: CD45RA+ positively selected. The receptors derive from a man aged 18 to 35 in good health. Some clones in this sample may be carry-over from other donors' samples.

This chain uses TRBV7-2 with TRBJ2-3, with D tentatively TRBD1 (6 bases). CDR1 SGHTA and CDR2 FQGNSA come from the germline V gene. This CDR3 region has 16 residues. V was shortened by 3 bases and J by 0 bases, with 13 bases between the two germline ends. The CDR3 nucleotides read TGTGCCAGCAGCTTCTCTACAGGGTGGAGCACAGATACGCAGTATTTT. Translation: CASSFSTGWSTDTQYF.

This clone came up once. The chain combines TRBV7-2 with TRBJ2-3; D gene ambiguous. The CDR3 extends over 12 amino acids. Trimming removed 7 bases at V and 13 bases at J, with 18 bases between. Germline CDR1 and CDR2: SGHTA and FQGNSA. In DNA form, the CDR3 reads TGTGCCAGCAAAGATTTCGGACGTACAGAGTATTTT. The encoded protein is CASKDFGRTEYF.

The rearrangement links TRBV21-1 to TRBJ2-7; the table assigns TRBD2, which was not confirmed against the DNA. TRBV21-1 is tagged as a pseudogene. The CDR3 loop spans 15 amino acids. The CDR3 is CASSKVLAGAYEQYF. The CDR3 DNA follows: TGTGCCAGCAGCAAAGTCCTAGCGGGAGCCTACGAGCAGTACTTC.

CDR3 loop: CASSPFLGRSTDTQYF. CDR3 DNA: TGTGCCAGCAGCCCTTTCTTGGGACGAAGCACAGATACGCAGTATTTT. This chain connects TRBV11-2 to TRBJ2-3, with D tentatively TRBD1 or TRBD2 (5 bases each). This CDR3 has 16 amino acids. Trimming left V 5 bases short and J 0 bases short, with 15 bases between. The germline V gene has CDR1 SGHAT and CDR2 FQNNGV.

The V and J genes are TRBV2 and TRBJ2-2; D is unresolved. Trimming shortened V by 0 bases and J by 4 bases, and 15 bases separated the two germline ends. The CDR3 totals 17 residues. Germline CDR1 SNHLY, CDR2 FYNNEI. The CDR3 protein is CASSEALWKSSTGELFF. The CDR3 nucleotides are TGTGCCAGCAGTGAAGCGCTGTGGAAATCAAGCACCGGGGAGCTGTTTTTT.

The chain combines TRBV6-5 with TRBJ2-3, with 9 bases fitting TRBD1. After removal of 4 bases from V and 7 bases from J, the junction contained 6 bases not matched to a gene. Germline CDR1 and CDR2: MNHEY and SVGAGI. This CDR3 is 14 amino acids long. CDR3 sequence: CASSFGTGTNTQYF. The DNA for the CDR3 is TGTGCCAGCAGTTTCGGGACAGGGACAAATACGCAGTATTTT.

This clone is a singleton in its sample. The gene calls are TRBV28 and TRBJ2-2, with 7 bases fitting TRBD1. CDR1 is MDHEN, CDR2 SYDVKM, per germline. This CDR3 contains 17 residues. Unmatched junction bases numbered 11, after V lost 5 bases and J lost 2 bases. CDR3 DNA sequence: TGTGCCAGCAGTCCGTATACAGGGGTCCTTAACACCGGGGAGCTGTTTTTT. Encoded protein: CASSPYTGVLNTGELFF.

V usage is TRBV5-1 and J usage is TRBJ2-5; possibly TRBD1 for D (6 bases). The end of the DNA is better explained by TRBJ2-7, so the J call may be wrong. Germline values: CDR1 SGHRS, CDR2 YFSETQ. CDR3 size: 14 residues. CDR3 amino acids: CASSLWTERSEQYF. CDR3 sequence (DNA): TGCGCCAGCAGCTTGTGGACAGAGCGTAGCGAGCAGTACTTC.

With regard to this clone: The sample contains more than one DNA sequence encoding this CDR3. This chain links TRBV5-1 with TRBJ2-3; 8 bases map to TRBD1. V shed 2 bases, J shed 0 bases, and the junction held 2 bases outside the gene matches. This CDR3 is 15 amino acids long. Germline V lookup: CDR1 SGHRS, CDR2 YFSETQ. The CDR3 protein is CASSFGQGSTDTQYF. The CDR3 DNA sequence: TGCGCCAGCAGCTTTGGACAGGGCAGCACAGATACGCAGTATTTT.

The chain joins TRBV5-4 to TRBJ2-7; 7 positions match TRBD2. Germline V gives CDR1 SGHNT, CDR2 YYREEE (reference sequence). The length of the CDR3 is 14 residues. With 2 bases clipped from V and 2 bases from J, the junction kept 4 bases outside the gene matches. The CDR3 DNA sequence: TGTGCCAGCAGCTTAAAGCGGGATACCTACGAGCAGTACTTC. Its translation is CASSLKRDTYEQYF.

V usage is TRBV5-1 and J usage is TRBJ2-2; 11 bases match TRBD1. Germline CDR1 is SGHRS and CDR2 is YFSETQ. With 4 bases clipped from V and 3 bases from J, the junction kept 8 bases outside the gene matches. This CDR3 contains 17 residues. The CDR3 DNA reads TGCGCCAGCAGCCCGGACAGGGGGCGTCTGGACACCGGGGAGCTGTTTTTT. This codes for CASSPDRGRLDTGELFF.

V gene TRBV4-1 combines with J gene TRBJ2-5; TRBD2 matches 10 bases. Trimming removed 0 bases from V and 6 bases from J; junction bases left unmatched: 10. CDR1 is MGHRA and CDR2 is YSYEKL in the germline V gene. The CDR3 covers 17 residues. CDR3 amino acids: CASSQDGSGRDRKTQYF. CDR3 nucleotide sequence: TGCGCCAGCAGCCAAGATGGAAGCGGGAGGGATAGGAAGACCCAGTACTTC.

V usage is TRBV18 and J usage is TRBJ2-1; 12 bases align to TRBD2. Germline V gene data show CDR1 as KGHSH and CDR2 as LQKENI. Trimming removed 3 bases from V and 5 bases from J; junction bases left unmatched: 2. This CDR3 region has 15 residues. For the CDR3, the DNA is TGTGCCAGCTCACCGCTAGCGGGAGGGAACAATGAGCAGTTCTTC. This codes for CASSPLAGGNNEQFF.

CDR3 nucleotides: TGTGCCAGCAGCGTACTTCAACCCTCTAGCGCGGGAGGCGATGAGCAGTTCTTC. This gives the protein CASSVLQPSSAGGDEQFF. V is TRBV9 and J is TRBJ2-1; the match to TRBD2 covers 8 bases. Germline trimming cut 1 base from V and 8 bases from J; bases unmatched to any gene: 17. The CDR3 has 18 amino acids. Germline CDR1 reads SGDLS; CDR2 reads YYNGEE.